This TCR beta chain is drawn from a study of long-term antiretroviral therapy in people with HIV. The V gene's germline CDR1 is ENHRY and CDR2 SYGVKD. The CDR3 spans 13 residues. Trimming removed 3 bases at V and 3 bases at J, with 7 bases between. Investigators performed immunoSEQ version v3.0 at survey level. Libraries were prepared by immunoSEQ multiplex PCR; TCRdb keeps only in-frame clonotypes and omits some of them. Altogether fewer than 25,000 clones are present, 70% to 90% being singletons, with the ten largest covering under 4%. This clonotype was obtained from a man in his sixties with HIV. The chain combines TRBV10-3 with TRBJ2-3, with D hard to call. Sequenced material: unsorted PBMCs, taken 2.3 years after starting antiretroviral therapy. The DNA for the CDR3 is TGTGCCATCAGTGATATGGTTACAGATACGCAGTATTTT. Its protein product is CAISDMVTDTQYF.